Presented here are 16 T cell receptor beta chains from one specimen sequenced in a study of T cell responses to AZD1222 COVID-19 vaccine. Repertoires were generated with immunoSEQ multiplex PCR, while TCRdb's copy carries only in-frame clones and drops some. The data show some 150,000 clones, roughly 94% seen once. Sequenced material: peripheral blood, taken on day 0 of AZD1222 vaccination. These receptors were taken from an adult in good health.

This sequence joins TRBV2 and TRBJ2-5, with TRBD2 matching over 12 bases. V dropped 0 bases and J dropped 4; count of bases not matched to a gene: 12. The germline CDR1 and CDR2 sequences are SNHLY and FYNNEI. The CDR3 extends over 19 amino acids. The CDR3 protein is CASSEARLAGALGGETQYF. CDR3 DNA: TGTGCCAGCAGTGAAGCACGACTAGCGGGAGCCCTCGGGGGAGAGACCCAGTACTTC.

This chain uses TRBV12-3 or TRBV12-4 with TRBJ1-2, with a possible D match to TRBD1 (5 bases). V lost 3 bases to trimming and J lost 3 bases, with 8 bases between them. This CDR3 is 13 amino acids long. The CDR3 nucleotides are TGTGCCAGCAGTTTTGACAGCTACTATGGCTACACCTTC. Residues: CASSFDSYYGYTF.

The CDR3 is CASSRTPQGGPGELFF. In DNA, the CDR3 is TGCGCCAGCAGCAGGACCCCACAAGGAGGACCGGGGGAGCTGTTTTTT. The chain employs TRBV5-1 and TRBJ2-2; a weak D match, TRBD2 (5 bases). This CDR3 contains 16 residues. V was clipped by 4 bases and J by 8 bases, with 21 bases between them. Germline-derived CDR1 and CDR2 are SGHRS and YFSETQ.

V usage is TRBV6-5 and J usage is TRBJ1-1, with TRBD1 as a possible D gene (5 bases). V was trimmed by 5 bases and J by 0 bases, leaving 13 bases between them. The germline CDR1 and CDR2 sequences are MNHEY and SVGAGI. The CDR3 is 15 amino acids. CDR3 loop: CASSRSGDLNTEAFF. DNA of the CDR3: TGTGCCAGCAGTAGGTCGGGGGATCTGAACACTGAAGCTTTCTTT.

The chain couples TRBV21-1 to TRBJ1-5; the table's D call of TRBD1 was not tested on the DNA. TRBV21-1 is marked as a pseudogene. The CDR3 spans 15 residues. As DNA, the CDR3 is TGTGCCAGCAGCAAAGCGGTGGGGGCAAATCAGCCCCAGCATTTT. Amino acids: CASSKAVGANQPQHF.

CDR3 amino acids: CASSLDYYSYEQYV. The CDR3 DNA reads as TGTGCCAGCAGCTTAGACTACTACAGTTACGAGCAGTACGTC. The gene calls are TRBV7-2 and TRBJ2-7, with D hard to call. With 1 base removed from V and 4 bases from J, the gap between germline ends came to 11 bases. The CDR3 consists of 14 residues. Germline V gene lookup returns CDR1 SGHTA and CDR2 FQGNSA.

This chain uses TRBV30 with TRBJ2-6; TRBD1 or TRBD2 may be the D gene (5 bases each). This CDR3 is built from 13 residues. From germline, CDR1 is GTSNPN and CDR2 SVGIG (reference sequence). V was clipped by 7 bases and J by 3 bases, with 10 bases between them. In DNA, the CDR3 is TGTGCCTTAGGGACCTTTGGGGCCAACGTCCTGACTTTC. Its translation is CALGTFGANVLTF.

The rearrangement links TRBV5-6 to TRBJ1-3; no definite D call. Germline CDR1 and CDR2: SGHDT and YYEEEE. This CDR3 comprises 15 residues. V gave up 4 bases and J gave up 1 base, with 12 bases separating them. As DNA, the CDR3 is TGTGCCAGCAGCCCTCAAGTAGCGTCTGGAAACACCATATATTTT. This codes for CASSPQVASGNTIYF.

This chain joins TRBV6-6 and TRBJ2-3; unclear D gene. V was shortened by 2 bases and J by 2 bases, with 2 bases between the two germline ends. This CDR3 has 12 amino acids. Germline-derived CDR1 and CDR2 are MNHNY and SVGAGI (reference sequence). The CDR3 region is CASSYITDTQYF. The CDR3 region has the DNA TGTGCCAGCAGTTACATCACAGATACGCAGTATTTT.

The chain combines TRBV5-4 with TRBJ1-2, with 7 bases aligning to TRBD1. The CDR3 covers 14 residues. The ends lost 1 base at V and 4 bases at J; junction bases unmatched: 4. Germline assignment: CDR1 SGHNT and CDR2 YYREEE (reference sequence). The CDR3: CASSLQGGSYGYTF. DNA for the CDR3: TGTGCCAGCAGCTTGCAGGGGGGATCCTATGGCTACACCTTC.

The V and J genes are TRBV2 and TRBJ1-1; 10 bases match TRBD1. The V gene end was trimmed by 3 bases and the J gene end by 3 bases; junction bases not matched to a gene: 1. This CDR3 region has 14 residues. CDR1 is SNHLY, CDR2 FYNNEI, per germline. The CDR3 DNA sequence: TGTGCCAGCAGTGACGGACAGGGGGACACTGAAGCTTTCTTT. It translates to CASSDGQGDTEAFF.

The chain employs TRBV3-1 (or the pseudogene TRBV3-2) and TRBJ2-2, with D unclear. Trimming took 7 bases from V and 4 from J, leaving 25 bases between them. The CDR3 has 18 residues. The germline V gene encodes CDR1 LGHDT and CDR2 YNNKEL (reference sequence). CDR3 residues: CASILLDLLVAGTGELFF. CDR3 bases: TGTGCCAGCATCCTTCTGGACCTTTTGGTAGCTGGCACCGGGGAGCTGTTTTTT.

This rearrangement joins TRBV27 to TRBJ1-1, with 8 bases fitting TRBD1. This CDR3 has 15 residues. J lost 5 bases, V lost 2 bases, and 7 bases had no gene match. Germline values: CDR1 MNHEY, CDR2 SMNVEV (reference sequence). As DNA, the CDR3 is TGTGCCAGCAGTTTAGGGGCAGGGGGCCGTACTGAAGCTTTCTTT. This encodes CASSLGAGGRTEAFF.

About this clone itself: The sample carries other DNA sequences with the same CDR3. This chain's CDR3 is CASSRDRGQETQYF. The CDR3, as DNA: TGTGCCAGCAGCCGGGACAGGGGTCAAGAGACCCAGTACTTC. The V and J genes are TRBV2 and TRBJ2-5; 10 bases map to TRBD1. This CDR3 is 14 amino acids long. V lost 6 bases to trimming and J lost 2 bases; unmatched junction nucleotides: 3. The germline V gene has CDR1 SNHLY and CDR2 FYNNEI. The full variable domain, in which reference TRBV2 and TRBJ2-5 provide the parts outside the CDR3, is EPEVTQTPSHQVTQMGQEVILRCVPISNHLYFYWYRQILGQKVEFLVSFYNNEISEKSEIFDDQFSVERPDGSNFTLKIRSTKLEDSAMYFCASSRDRGQETQYFGPGTRLLVL.

The chain carries TRBV12-5 and TRBJ2-7; TRBD1 might be the D (5 bases). Germline lookup yields CDR1 LGHNT and CDR2 FRNRAP. V lost 10 bases and J lost 2, with 30 bases in between. The CDR3 is made up of 18 amino acids. For the CDR3, the DNA is TGTGCTACCCCCCTGTGGGCTGAGGACAACCCATTGACCTACGAGCAGTACGTC. Protein product: CATPLWAEDNPLTYEQYV.

This chain links TRBV6-2 or TRBV6-3 with TRBJ2-7; a weak D match, TRBD1 (5 bases). Trimming shortened V by 4 bases and J by 3 bases, and 16 bases separated the two germline ends. From germline, CDR1 is MNHEY and CDR2 SVGEGT. CDR3 size: 15 residues. The CDR3 DNA follows: TGTGCCAGCAGTTTGGCCGATCCTAGGGGCTACGAGCAGTACGTC. Residues: CASSLADPRGYEQYV.